This TCR beta chain comes out of a study of shared clonotypes between healthy human individuals. The naive CD8 subset, CD45RO-negative cells positively selected for CCR7, excluded terminally differentiated effector memory CD45RA+ cells. Each sample came from a Caucasian adult donor living in Nashville, Tennessee. V lost 5 bases and J 3 bases, leaving 11 bases between the germline ends. Per germline, CDR1 SEHNR and CDR2 FQNEAQ (reference sequence). This CDR3 contains 14 residues. At deep level, the assay was performed. Every subset's genomic DNA went evenly onto several immunoSEQ plates. The method was immunoSEQ multiplex PCR; TCRdb's version includes in-frame clones alone and lacks a portion of them. Here the sample spans just over 2,000,000 clones, about 95% being singletons.

The source material was naive CD8+ T cells sorted from blood. This receptor was taken from a man between 18 and 35 years old in good health. This chain joins TRBV7-9 and TRBJ1-3, with D possibly being TRBD1 (6 bases). CDR3 DNA sequence: TGTGCCAGCAGCCCCCGGACAGATGGAAACACCATATATTTT. The encoded protein is CASSPRTDGNTIYF.